The 27 T cell receptor beta chains in this list originate from one sample, sequenced in a study of post-analysis software for immune sequencing data. Study-wide results and caveats: Four or five TRBV segments were significantly more frequent in patients than in controls. TRBV5-6, TRBV5-1 and TRBV20-1 were among these segments.

Unique molecular identifiers were built into the TCR beta cDNA libraries. TCRdb redid the calling of the PCR reads with MiXCR, one entry per CDR3 protein. The table lists about 760,000 distinct CDR3 sequences, roughly 27% of them singletons, with around 0.56% in the top ten. No cognate antigen is known for these TCRs. Sequencing was performed on blood. These receptors all come from a girl aged 10 to 17 with multiple sclerosis.

CDR3 sequence reads: CSAAGLAGGQTDTQYF. The CDR3 DNA reads TGCAGTGCCGCCGGACTAGCGGGGGGTCAGACAGATACGCAGTATTTT. The rearrangement links TRBV20-1 to TRBJ2-3; the match to TRBD2 covers 14 bases. This CDR3 contains 16 residues. Trimming took 6 bases from V and 3 from J; bases not matched to a gene: 8. CDR1 is DFQATT, CDR2 SNEGSKA, per germline (reference sequence).

In its sample, this clonotype was seen a few times. CDR3 region: CAISESKAGRSASTDTQYF. Here the CDR3 DNA reads TGTGCCATCAGTGAGTCGAAAGCAGGCAGATCTGCGAGCACAGATACGCAGTATTTT. This chain uses TRBV10-3 with TRBJ2-3; D is ambiguous. Germline lookup yields CDR1 ENHRY and CDR2 SYGVKD. Trimming stripped 0 bases from V and 0 bases from J, with 19 bases between. CDR3 length equals 19 residues.

The J gene is TRBJ1-5, the V gene TRBV19, with D unclear. V was clipped by 4 bases and J by 9 bases, with 13 bases between them. CDR1 is LNHDA and CDR2 is SQIVND in the germline V gene (reference sequence). The CDR3 is 13 residues long. CDR3 loop: CASSSPLGRPQHF. CDR3 coding DNA: TGTGCCAGTAGTAGCCCACTCGGCCGGCCCCAGCATTTT. Drawing the rest from reference TRBV19 and TRBJ1-5, the complete variable domain is DGGITQSPKYLFRKEGQNVTLSCEQNLNHDAMYWYRQDPGQGLRLIYYSQIVNDFQKGDIAEGYSVSREKKESFPLTVTSAQKNPTAFYLCASSSPLGRPQHFGDGTRLSIL.

This clonotype was counted a few times. The germline gene is not matched at one end of the junction; a read error may be the cause. V is TRBV28 and J is TRBJ2-3, with 9 bases identical to TRBD2. The CDR3 totals 16 residues. Per germline, CDR1 MDHEN and CDR2 SYDVKM. The CDR3 reads CAGSPIAGALTDTQYF. In nucleotides, the CDR3 is TGTGCCGGCAGCCCCATAGCGGGAGCCCTCACAGATACGCAGTATTTT. Looking up the rest from reference TRBV28 and TRBJ2-3 gives the full variable domain: DVKVTQSSRYLVKRTGEKVFLECVQDMDHENMFWYRQDPGLGLRLIYFSYDVKMKEKGDIPEGYSVSREKKERFSLILESASTNQTSMYLCAGSPIAGALTDTQYFGPGTRLTVL.

The gene calls are TRBV20-1 and TRBJ1-1; a weak D match, TRBD1 (5 bases). The V gene's germline CDR1 is DFQATT and CDR2 SNEGSKA (reference sequence). The CDR3 contains 15 residues. The V end was cut by 0 bases, the J end by 5 bases, with 16 bases between. CDR3 nucleotides: TGCAGTGCTAGAGATCGGGGGATGGTGCAGACTGAAGCTTTCTTT. Its translation: CSARDRGMVQTEAFF.

The chain combines TRBV4-1 with TRBJ1-2; the D is unclear. Trimming removed 1 base from V and 8 bases from J, with 11 bases in between. Germline CDR1 and CDR2: MGHRA and YSYEKL. This CDR3 contains 13 residues. The CDR3 reads CASSQVAVGGYTF. CDR3 coding DNA: TGCGCCAGCAGCCAAGTTGCTGTCGGAGGCTACACCTTC.

This clonotype was picked up a small number of times. The chain carries TRBV29-1 and TRBJ1-4; a weak D match, TRBD1 (5 bases). Trimming took 4 bases from V and 4 from J, leaving 10 bases between them. CDR1 is SQVTM and CDR2 is ANQGSEA in the germline V gene. This CDR3 has 13 amino acids. The CDR3 nucleotides are TGCAGCGTTGTCGAGACAGTTAATGAAAAACTGTTTTTT. Amino acid sequence: CSVVETVNEKLFF.

This clonotype was recorded many times. The V gene is TRBV4-3, the J gene TRBJ2-5, with D possibly called TRBD1 or TRBD2 (6 bases each). The tail of the sequence fits TRBJ2-7 better, so the J call may be wrong. The CDR3 contains 15 residues. CDR1 LGHNA and CDR2 YSLEER come from the germline V gene. For the CDR3, the DNA is TGCGCCAGCAGCCAAATACCTCCGGGGGCCCACGAGCAGTACTTC. Protein product: CASSQIPPGAHEQYF.

The J gene is TRBJ1-1, the V gene TRBV7-2, with D hard to call. The CDR3 covers 13 residues. CDR1 and CDR2 from the germline V gene are SGHTA and FQGNSA. V gave up 5 bases and J gave up 5 bases, with 12 bases separating them. CDR3 coding DNA: TGTGCCAGCAGCCTCCTGGTGGGGACTGAAGCTTTCTTT. Protein sequence: CASSLLVGTEAFF.

Regarding this clonotype: One junction end does not reproduce the germline sequence, and a read error may be involved. This chain uses TRBV20-1 with TRBJ1-6; D might be TRBD1 (6 bases). CDR1 is DFQATT and CDR2 is SNEGSKA in the germline V gene (reference sequence). The CDR3 length is 15 residues. CDR3 nucleotide sequence: TGCAGTGCTGGGGGCGGCAGGGGTTTCAATTCACCCCGCCACTTT. This sequence encodes CSAGGGRGFNSPRHF.

The genes are TRBV2 and TRBJ2-1; the D gene is possibly TRBD1 (5 bases). Looked up from germline, CDR1 is SNHLY and CDR2 is FYNNEI. The CDR3 is made up of 14 amino acids. The V gene lost 9 bases and the J gene lost 10 bases, with 22 bases spanning the gap. Written as DNA, the CDR3 is TGTGCCAGGGGAATCCAGGGTAGGTCCTACGAGCAGTTCTTC. This codes for CARGIQGRSYEQFF.

A few counts support this clonotype. CDR3 protein: CASSPHGLYYEQYF. CDR3 nucleotide sequence: TGTGCCAGCAGTCCCCACGGATTATACTACGAGCAGTACTTC. The genes are TRBV7-2 and TRBJ2-7; D is unclear. Germline loops: CDR1 SGHTA, CDR2 FQGNSA. Trimming stripped 6 bases from V and 3 bases from J, with 15 bases between. The CDR3 is made up of 14 amino acids.

To note about this clonotype: A read error may explain this, as a much larger clone is one base away. The J gene is TRBJ2-5, the V gene TRBV10-3, with 7 bases that match TRBD2. The CDR3 runs to 14 residues. From germline, CDR1 is ENHRY and CDR2 SYGVKD. The V segment lost 6 bases and the J segment 6 bases; nucleotides outside the gene matches: 10. As DNA, the CDR3 is TGTGCCATCAGGGCTACTAGCGACCGAAAGACCCAGTACTTC. Encoded protein: CAIRATSDRKTQYF.

This sequence joins TRBV5-5 and TRBJ2-5; D may be TRBD1 (5 bases). The J call is doubtful: the DNA matches TRBJ2-4 better. Per germline, CDR1 SGHKS and CDR2 YYEKEE (reference sequence). This CDR3 has 15 residues. The CDR3 protein is CASSLWQGGLNIQYF. The DNA of the CDR3 is TGTGCCAGCAGCTTGTGGCAGGGTGGTTTGAACATTCAGTACTTC.

The CDR3 nucleotides are TGTGCCAGCAGCTTTCAGGGAGGGGGCAATCAGCCCCAGCATTTT. The encoded protein is CASSFQGGGNQPQHF. This chain links TRBV7-9 with TRBJ1-5, with D perhaps matching TRBD1 (5 bases). V lost 3 bases and J lost 2, with 11 bases in between. Germline loops: CDR1 SEHNR, CDR2 FQNEAQ (reference sequence). CDR3 length: 15 residues.

The chain carries TRBV29-1 and TRBJ1-2; D possibly corresponds to TRBD1 (5 bases). The V end was cut by 5 bases, the J end by 5 bases, with 12 bases between. This CDR3 comprises 12 residues. Germline lookup yields CDR1 SQVTM and CDR2 ANQGSEA. CDR3 in amino acids: CSVTGLTYGYTF. CDR3 bases: TGCAGCGTTACGGGACTGACGTATGGCTACACCTTC.

This clonotype has more than one count but fewer than ten. The V and J genes are TRBV15 and TRBJ2-1, with 8 bases identical to TRBD2. Looked up from germline, CDR1 is LNHNV and CDR2 is YYDKDF (reference sequence). With 6 bases clipped from V and 5 bases from J, the junction kept 9 bases outside the gene matches. The CDR3 is 15 residues long. In nucleotides, the CDR3 is TGTGCCACCAGAATCGGGAGGGTTCCAAACAATGAGCAGTTCTTC. Translation: CATRIGRVPNNEQFF.

V usage is TRBV20-1 and J usage is TRBJ2-6; no definite D call. The CDR3 is 15 residues long. Trimming removed 7 bases at V and 0 bases at J, with 13 bases between. Germline values: CDR1 DFQATT, CDR2 SNEGSKA (reference sequence). The CDR3 region has the DNA TGCAGTGAGGCCGTGGGGATCTCTGGGGCCAACGTCCTGACTTTC. Translated: CSEAVGISGANVLTF.

The gene calls are TRBV7-8 and TRBJ1-1; unclear D gene. Germline assignment: CDR1 SGHVS and CDR2 FQNEAQ. V was clipped by 4 bases and J by 1 base, with 10 bases between them. This CDR3 contains 14 residues. The CDR3 sequence: CASSSYQKNTEAFF. CDR3 DNA sequence: TGTGCCAGCAGCTCCTACCAAAAGAACACTGAAGCTTTCTTT.

This clonotype was seen a handful of times. The DNA of the CDR3 is TGCAGTGCTAGAGATCTAGCGAGCTCCTACAATGAGCAGTTCTTC. It translates to CSARDLASSYNEQFF. This chain joins TRBV20-1 and TRBJ2-1; perhaps TRBD2 as D (6 bases). The germline V gene encodes CDR1 DFQATT and CDR2 SNEGSKA (reference sequence). V was trimmed by 0 bases and J by 0 bases, leaving 9 bases between them. The CDR3 loop spans 15 amino acids.

J is TRBJ2-3 and V is TRBV7-2; no definite D call. V lost 3 bases, J lost 2 bases, and 12 bases lay in between. This CDR3 has 15 amino acids. Germline V gene lookup returns CDR1 SGHTA and CDR2 FQGNSA. CDR3 nucleotide sequence: TGTGCCAGCAGCTTCAATCGCGGTTCCACAGATACGCAGTATTTT. Residues: CASSFNRGSTDTQYF.

The chain uses TRBV6-2 or TRBV6-3 and TRBJ2-5; TRBD2 matches 9 bases. Germline V gene sequence: CDR1 MNHEY, CDR2 SVGEGT. V shed 6 bases, J shed 0 bases, and the junction held 8 bases outside the gene matches. The CDR3 is 16 amino acids. The CDR3 nucleotides are TGTGCCAGCAGCCGACCGAGGACTAGCGACCAAGAGACCCAGTACTTC. This translates into CASSRPRTSDQETQYF.

J is TRBJ1-1 and V is TRBV29-1; 8 bases are a match to TRBD1. The trim removed 8 bases at V and 11 bases at J, leaving 10 bases unmatched. CDR3 length: 11 amino acids. Germline V gene sequence: CDR1 SQVTM, CDR2 ANQGSEA. The CDR3 loop reads CSTGTGREAFF. The CDR3 nucleotides are TGCAGCACCGGGACAGGTCGCGAGGCTTTCTTT.

The chain carries TRBV29-1 and TRBJ2-3; D is possibly TRBD1 (6 bases). Germline V gives CDR1 SQVTM, CDR2 ANQGSEA. The CDR3 is 17 residues long. V lost 2 bases, J lost 5 bases, and 23 bases lay in between. Written as DNA, the CDR3 is TGCAGCGTTGAAATCCCCTGGTTTGGACAGCACCAAGATACGCAGTATTTT. Residues: CSVEIPWFGQHQDTQYF.

This clonotype occurred many times. V usage is TRBV27 and J usage is TRBJ2-1, with 8 positions matching TRBD2. The CDR3 consists of 12 residues. Germline CDR1 is MNHEY and CDR2 is SMNVEV (reference sequence). V dropped 8 bases and J dropped 10; count of bases not matched to a gene: 7. This chain's CDR3 is CASARAGVEQFF. The CDR3 DNA is TGTGCCAGCGCCAGAGCGGGAGTCGAGCAGTTCTTC.

Concerning this clonotype: A much larger clonotype is one base distant, so this may be a read error. This chain uses TRBV24-1 with TRBJ2-1; D not certain. The length of the CDR3 is 14 residues. The germline gives CDR1 KGHDR, CDR2 SFDVKD. This CDR3 reads CATSHLVSGNEQFF. CDR3 bases: TGTGCCACCAGTCATTTGGTGTCGGGCAATGAGCAGTTCTTC.

This rearrangement joins TRBV5-1 to TRBJ2-7; 9 bases match TRBD1. Trimming removed 3 bases from V and 3 bases from J; junction bases left unmatched: 16. The germline gives CDR1 SGHRS, CDR2 YFSETQ. The CDR3 has 18 amino acids. This CDR3 reads CASSSNSGTGRLGYEQYF. DNA for the CDR3: TGCGCCAGCAGCTCCAATTCCGGGACAGGGAGGTTAGGCTACGAGCAGTACTTC.